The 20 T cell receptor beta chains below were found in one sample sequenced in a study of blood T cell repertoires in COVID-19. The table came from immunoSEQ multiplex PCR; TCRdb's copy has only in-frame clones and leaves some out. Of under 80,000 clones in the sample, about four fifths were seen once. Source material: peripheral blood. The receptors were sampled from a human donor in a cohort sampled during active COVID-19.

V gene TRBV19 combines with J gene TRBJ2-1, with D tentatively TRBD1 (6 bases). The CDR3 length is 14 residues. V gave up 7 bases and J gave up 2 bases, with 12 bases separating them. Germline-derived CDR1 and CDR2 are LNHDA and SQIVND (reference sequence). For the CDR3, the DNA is TGTGCCAGTAAAGAGGGGGAACCCTACAATGAGCAGTTCTTC. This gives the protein CASKEGEPYNEQFF.

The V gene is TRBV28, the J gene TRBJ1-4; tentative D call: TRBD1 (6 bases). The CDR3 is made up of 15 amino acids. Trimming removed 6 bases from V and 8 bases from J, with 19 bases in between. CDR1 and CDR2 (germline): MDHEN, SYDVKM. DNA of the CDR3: TGTGCCAGCAGACTAATTACCCCGAGGGGGGAAAAACTGTTTTTT. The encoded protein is CASRLITPRGEKLFF.

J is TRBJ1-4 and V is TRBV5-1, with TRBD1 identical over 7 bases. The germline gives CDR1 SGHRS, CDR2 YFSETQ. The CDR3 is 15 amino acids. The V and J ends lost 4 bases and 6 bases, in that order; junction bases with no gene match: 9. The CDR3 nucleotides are TGCGCCAGCAGCCAAACCGGGACAGTTGATGAAAAACTGTTTTTT. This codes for CASSQTGTVDEKLFF.

The CDR3 coding sequence is TGTGCCAGCAGCTTAGGCGGGACCCCCCCGAGGGATACGCAGTATTTT. This sequence encodes CASSLGGTPPRDTQYF. This sequence joins TRBV7-8 and TRBJ2-3; weak D call: TRBD2 (6 bases). V was shortened by 1 base and J by 6 bases, with 17 bases between the two germline ends. This CDR3 is 16 amino acids long. Germline V gene data show CDR1 as SGHVS and CDR2 as FQNEAQ.

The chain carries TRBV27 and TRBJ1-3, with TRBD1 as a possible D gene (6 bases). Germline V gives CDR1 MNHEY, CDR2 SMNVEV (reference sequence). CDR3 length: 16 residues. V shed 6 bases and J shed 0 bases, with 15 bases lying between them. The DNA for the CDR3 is TGTGCCAGCAGCCACAGGGCCCCTCGCTCTGGAAACACCATATATTTT. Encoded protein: CASSHRAPRSGNTIYF.

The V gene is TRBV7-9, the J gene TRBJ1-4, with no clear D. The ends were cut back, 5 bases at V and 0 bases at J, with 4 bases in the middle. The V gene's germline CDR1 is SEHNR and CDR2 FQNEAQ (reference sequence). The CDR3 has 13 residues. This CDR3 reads CASSQSTNEKLFF. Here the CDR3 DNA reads TGTGCCAGCAGCCAATCAACTAATGAAAAACTGTTTTTT.

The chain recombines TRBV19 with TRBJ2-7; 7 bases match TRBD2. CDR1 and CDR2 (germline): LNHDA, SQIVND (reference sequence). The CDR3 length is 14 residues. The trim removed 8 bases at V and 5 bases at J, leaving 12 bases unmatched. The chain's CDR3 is CASQKRDGGHEQYF. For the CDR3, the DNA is TGTGCCAGTCAAAAGCGGGATGGGGGACACGAGCAGTACTTC.

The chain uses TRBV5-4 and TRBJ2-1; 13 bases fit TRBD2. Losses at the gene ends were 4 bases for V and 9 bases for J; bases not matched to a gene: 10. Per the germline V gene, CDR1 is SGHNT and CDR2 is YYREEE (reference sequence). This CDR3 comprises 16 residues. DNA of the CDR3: TGTGCCAGCAGCCCACCACCGACTAGCGGGAGGCTTGAGCAGTTCTTC. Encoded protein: CASSPPPTSGRLEQFF.

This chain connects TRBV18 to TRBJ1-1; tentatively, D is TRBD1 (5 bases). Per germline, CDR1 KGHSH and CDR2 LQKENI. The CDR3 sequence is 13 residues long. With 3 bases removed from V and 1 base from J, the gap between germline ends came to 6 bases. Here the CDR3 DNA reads TGTGCCAGCTCACCGGGGCGGAACACTGAAGCTTTCTTT. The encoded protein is CASSPGRNTEAFF.

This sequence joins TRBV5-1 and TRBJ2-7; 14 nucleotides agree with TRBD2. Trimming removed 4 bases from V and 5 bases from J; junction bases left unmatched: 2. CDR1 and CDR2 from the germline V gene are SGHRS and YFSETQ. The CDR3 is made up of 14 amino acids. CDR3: CASSGTSGSNEQYF. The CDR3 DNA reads TGCGCCAGCAGCGGGACTAGCGGGAGTAACGAGCAGTACTTC.

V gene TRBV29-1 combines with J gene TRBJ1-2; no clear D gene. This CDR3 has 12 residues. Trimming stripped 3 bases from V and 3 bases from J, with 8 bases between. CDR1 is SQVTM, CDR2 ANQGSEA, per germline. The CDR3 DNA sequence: TGCAGCGTTGACCATCGGGACTATGGCTACACCTTC. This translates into CSVDHRDYGYTF.

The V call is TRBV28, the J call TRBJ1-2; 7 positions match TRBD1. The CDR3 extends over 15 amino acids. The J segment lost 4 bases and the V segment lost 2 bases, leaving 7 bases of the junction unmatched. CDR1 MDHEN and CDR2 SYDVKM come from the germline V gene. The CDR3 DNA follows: TGTGCCAGCAGTTTAAGGGACAGCTACATCTATGGCTACACCTTC. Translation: CASSLRDSYIYGYTF.

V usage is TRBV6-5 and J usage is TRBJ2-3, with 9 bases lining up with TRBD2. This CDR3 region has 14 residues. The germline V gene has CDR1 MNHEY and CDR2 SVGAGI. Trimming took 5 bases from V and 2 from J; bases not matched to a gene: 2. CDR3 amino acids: CASSLAGSTDTQYF. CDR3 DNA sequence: TGTGCCAGCAGTCTAGCGGGATCCACAGATACGCAGTATTTT.

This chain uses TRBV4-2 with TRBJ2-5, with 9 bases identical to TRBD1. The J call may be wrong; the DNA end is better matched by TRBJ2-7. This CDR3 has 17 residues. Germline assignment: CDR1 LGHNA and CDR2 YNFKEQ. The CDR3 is CASSQVGQGPTSYEQYF. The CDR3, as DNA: TGTGCCAGCAGCCAAGTTGGACAGGGGCCGACATCCTACGAGCAGTACTTC.

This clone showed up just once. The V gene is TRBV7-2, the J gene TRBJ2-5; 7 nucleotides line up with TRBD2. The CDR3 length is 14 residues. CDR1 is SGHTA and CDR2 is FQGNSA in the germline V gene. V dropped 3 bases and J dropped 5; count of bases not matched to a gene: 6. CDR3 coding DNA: TGTGCCAGCAGCTTTCCTAGCGGAAGGGAGACCCAGTACTTC. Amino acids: CASSFPSGRETQYF.

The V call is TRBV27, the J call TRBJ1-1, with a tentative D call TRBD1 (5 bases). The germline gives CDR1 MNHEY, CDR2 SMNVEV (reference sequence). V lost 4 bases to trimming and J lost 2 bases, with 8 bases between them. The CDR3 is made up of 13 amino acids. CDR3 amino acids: CASSWRTNTEAFF. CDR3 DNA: TGTGCCAGCAGTTGGCGGACAAACACTGAAGCTTTCTTT.

CDR3 nucleotides: TGTGCCAGCAGTCAGCCGGGACAGTCCTCTGCAGATACGCAGTATTTT. Protein: CASSQPGQSSADTQYF. The chain joins TRBV28 to TRBJ2-3, with 7 bases that match TRBD1. V was clipped by 5 bases and J by 4 bases; unmatched bases: 12. The CDR3 sequence is 16 residues long. Per the germline V gene, CDR1 is MDHEN and CDR2 is SYDVKM.

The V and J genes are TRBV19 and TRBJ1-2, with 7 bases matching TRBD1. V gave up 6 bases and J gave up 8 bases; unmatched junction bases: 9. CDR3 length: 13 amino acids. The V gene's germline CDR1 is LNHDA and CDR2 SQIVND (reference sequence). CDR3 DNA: TGTGCCAGTAGCGAACGACAGGGTAGGGGCTACACCTTC. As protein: CASSERQGRGYTF.

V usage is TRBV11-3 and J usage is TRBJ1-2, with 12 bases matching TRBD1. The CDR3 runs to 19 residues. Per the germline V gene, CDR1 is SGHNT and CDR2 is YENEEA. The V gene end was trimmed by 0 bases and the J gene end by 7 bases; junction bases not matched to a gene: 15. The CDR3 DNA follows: TGTGCCAGCAGCTTAGATGTCGCGGGACAGGGGGCTCATGGGGTTGGCTACACCTTC. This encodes CASSLDVAGQGAHGVGYTF.

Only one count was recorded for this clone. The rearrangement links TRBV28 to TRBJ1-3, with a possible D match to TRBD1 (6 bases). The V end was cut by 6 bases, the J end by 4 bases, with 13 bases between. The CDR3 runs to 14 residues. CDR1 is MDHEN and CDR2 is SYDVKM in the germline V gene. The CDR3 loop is CASSPSDRGNTIYF. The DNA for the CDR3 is TGTGCCAGCAGCCCATCGGACAGAGGAAACACCATATATTTT. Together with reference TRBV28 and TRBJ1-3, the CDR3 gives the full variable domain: DVKVTQSSRYLVKRTGEKVFLECVQDMDHENMFWYRQDPGLGLRLIYFSYDVKMKEKGDIPEGYSVSREKKERFSLILESASTNQTSMYLCASSPSDRGNTIYFGEGSWLTVV.